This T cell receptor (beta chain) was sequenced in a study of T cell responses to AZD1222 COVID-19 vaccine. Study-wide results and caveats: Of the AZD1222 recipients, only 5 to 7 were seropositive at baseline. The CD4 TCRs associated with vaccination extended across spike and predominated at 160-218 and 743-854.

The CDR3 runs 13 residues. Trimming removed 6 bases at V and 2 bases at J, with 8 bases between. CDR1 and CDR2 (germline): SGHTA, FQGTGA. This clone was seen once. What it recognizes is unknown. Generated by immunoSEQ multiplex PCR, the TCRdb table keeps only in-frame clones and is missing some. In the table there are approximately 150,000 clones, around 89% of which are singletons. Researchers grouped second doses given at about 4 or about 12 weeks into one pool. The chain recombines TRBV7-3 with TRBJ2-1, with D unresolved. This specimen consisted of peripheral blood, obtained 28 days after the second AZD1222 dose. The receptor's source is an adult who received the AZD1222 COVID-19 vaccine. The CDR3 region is CASSAAPYNEQFF. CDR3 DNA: TGTGCCAGCAGTGCGGCCCCCTACAATGAGCAGTTCTTC. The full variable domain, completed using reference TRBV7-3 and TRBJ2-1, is GAGVSQTPSNKVTEKGKYVELRCDPISGHTALYWYRQSLGQGPEFLIYFQGTGAADDSGLPNDRFFAVRPEGSVSTLKIQRTERGDSAVYLCASSAAPYNEQFFGPGTRLTVL.